The 30 T cell receptor beta chains presented below share a single source sample, sequenced in a study of blood T cell repertoires in COVID-19. Some clones are missing from TCRdb's copy, which holds only in-frame ones; the method was immunoSEQ multiplex PCR. This table has approximately 200,000 clones, 70% to 80% appearing once. Specimen: peripheral blood. The receptors here all came from a woman aged 40-49 years with COVID-19, enrolled during active disease.

CDR3 nucleotides: TGTGCCAGCAGTGACAGGGGTAATGATCAGCCCCAGCATTTT. This translates into CASSDRGNDQPQHF. The chain has TRBV2 and TRBJ1-5, with D maybe TRBD1 (6 bases). Germline CDR1 reads SNHLY; CDR2 reads FYNNEI. The CDR3 length is 14 residues. V was clipped by 3 bases and J by 5 bases, with 11 bases between them.

V and J are TRBV5-1 and TRBJ2-1, with 10 bases lining up with TRBD2. Per germline, CDR1 SGHRS and CDR2 YFSETQ. There are 15 residues in the CDR3. The V and J ends lost 8 bases and 5 bases, in that order; junction bases with no gene match: 10. The CDR3 bases are TGCGCCAGTAGACCCGGGACTAGCGCTGACAATGAGCAGTTCTTC. Residues: CASRPGTSADNEQFF.

This clone was seen just once. This rearrangement joins TRBV7-2 to TRBJ2-2, with TRBD2 matching 12 bases. Germline V CDR1 and CDR2: SGHTA, FQGNSA. After removal of 5 bases from V and 7 bases from J, the junction contained 5 bases not matched to a gene. CDR3 size: 15 residues. The CDR3 nucleotides are TGTGCCAGCAGCCCTAGCGGGGGGGCGATCGGGGAGCTGTTTTTT. It yields the protein CASSPSGGAIGELFF.

V usage is TRBV6-5 and J usage is TRBJ1-3; D is possibly TRBD1 (5 bases). Germline CDR1 and CDR2: MNHEY and SVGAGI. V was shortened by 5 bases and J by 5 bases, with 16 bases between the two germline ends. CDR3 length equals 15 residues. CDR3 in amino acids: CASSRSGERRNTIYF. CDR3 DNA: TGTGCCAGCAGTCGTTCGGGGGAAAGAAGAAACACCATATATTTT.

V and J are TRBV14 and TRBJ1-4; no clear D. The germline V gene has CDR1 SGHDN and CDR2 FVKESK. The CDR3 loop spans 12 amino acids. V shed 0 bases and J shed 8 bases, with 4 bases lying between them. The CDR3 region has the DNA TGTGCCAGCAGCCAAGATCGGGAAAAACTGTTTTTT. It is translated as CASSQDREKLFF.

Written as DNA, the CDR3 is TGCGCCAGCAGCTTAGAGGGCGGGATTTCCTACAATGAGCAGTTCTTC. Translated: CASSLEGGISYNEQFF. V is TRBV5-1 and J is TRBJ2-1, with TRBD2 as a possible D gene (6 bases). The CDR3 length is 16 residues. Germline CDR1 reads SGHRS; CDR2 reads YFSETQ. The V end was cut by 2 bases, the J end by 1 base, with 13 bases between.

J is TRBJ2-3 and V is TRBV6-5; perhaps TRBD2 as D (6 bases). V was trimmed by 2 bases and J by 7 bases, leaving 13 bases between them. There are 14 residues in the CDR3. Germline CDR1 MNHEY, CDR2 SVGAGI. CDR3 sequence reads: CASSYGDSLHTQYF. CDR3 nucleotides: TGTGCCAGCAGTTACGGGGACTCGTTACATACGCAGTATTTT.

This chain uses TRBV2 with TRBJ1-2; 9 bases are shared with TRBD1. The length of the CDR3 is 13 residues. Germline loops: CDR1 SNHLY, CDR2 FYNNEI. V lost 4 bases and J lost 8; bases outside the gene matches: 5. The CDR3 protein is CASSGTGVRGYTF. CDR3 bases: TGTGCCAGCAGTGGGACAGGGGTAAGAGGCTACACCTTC.

This clone was seen just once. J is TRBJ1-2 and V is TRBV9; a weak D match, TRBD1 (5 bases). The CDR3 runs to 13 residues. Trimming stripped 0 bases from V and 8 bases from J, with 11 bases between. Per germline, CDR1 SGDLS and CDR2 YYNGEE. CDR3 sequence reads: CASSVGPGGGYTF. The DNA of the CDR3 is TGTGCCAGCAGCGTAGGGCCCGGGGGAGGCTACACCTTC. The full variable domain, its missing parts supplied by reference TRBV9 and TRBJ1-2, is DSGVTQTPKHLITATGQRVTLRCSPRSGDLSVYWYQQSLDQGLQFLIQYYNGEERAKGNILERFSAQQFPDLHSELNLSSLELGDSALYFCASSVGPGGGYTFGSGTRLTVV.

The V and J genes are TRBV6-2 or TRBV6-3 and TRBJ2-7; 8 nucleotides agree with TRBD1. Germline CDR1 reads MNHEY; CDR2 reads SVGEGT. The length of the CDR3 is 15 residues. V gave up 2 bases and J gave up 6 bases; unmatched junction bases: 9. The CDR3 here is CASSYHQGAGSEQYF. The CDR3 nucleotides read TGTGCCAGCAGTTACCATCAGGGGGCGGGAAGCGAGCAGTACTTC.

With regard to this clone: Other DNA sequences in the same sample also yield this CDR3. The chain is built from TRBV9 and TRBJ1-5; D is possibly TRBD1 (5 bases). Deletions cut 0 bases from V and 5 bases from J, with 15 bases between. Germline CDR1 reads SGDLS; CDR2 reads YYNGEE. The CDR3 contains 16 residues. The CDR3 sequence: CASSVGSGRGDQPQHF. CDR3 nucleotides: TGTGCCAGCAGCGTAGGTTCAGGGAGGGGTGATCAGCCCCAGCATTTT.

The V and J genes are TRBV2 and TRBJ1-4, with D uncertain. Trimming pared 7 bases from V and 4 bases from J, leaving 10 bases between. CDR3 length equals 13 residues. Germline V gives CDR1 SNHLY, CDR2 FYNNEI. The CDR3, as DNA: TGTGCCAGCAACAGAGATTTTAATGAAAAACTGTTTTTT. Encoded protein: CASNRDFNEKLFF.

J is TRBJ1-3 and V is TRBV27; D might be TRBD1 (5 bases). The CDR3 totals 17 residues. Germline V lookup: CDR1 MNHEY, CDR2 SMNVEV (reference sequence). V lost 2 bases and J 4 bases, leaving 18 bases between the germline ends. This CDR3 reads CASSLLPEAGPGNTIYF. The CDR3 DNA is TGTGCCAGCAGTTTACTTCCGGAGGCGGGGCCCGGAAACACCATATATTTT.

CDR3 amino acids: CASSQGLGTASYEQYF. The CDR3 DNA is TGCGCCAGCAGCCAAGGCCTCGGGACAGCCTCATACGAGCAGTACTTC. The chain employs TRBV4-3 and TRBJ2-7; TRBD1 aligns across 7 bases. Trimming cost V 1 base and J 4 bases; bases outside gene matches: 10. The CDR3 has 16 amino acids. The germline V gene has CDR1 LGHNA and CDR2 YSLEER.

The rearrangement uses TRBV7-9 and TRBJ1-2; 7 nucleotides line up with TRBD1. Germline V gives CDR1 SEHNR, CDR2 FQNEAQ (reference sequence). CDR3 length: 13 residues. Trimming cost V 4 bases and J 6 bases; bases outside gene matches: 5. The DNA of the CDR3 is TGTGCCAGCAGCTCCCAGGGGGAAGATGGCTACACCTTC. It translates to CASSSQGEDGYTF.

The V gene is TRBV7-9, the J gene TRBJ2-1; D perhaps matches TRBD2 (5 bases). Germline values: CDR1 SEHNR, CDR2 FQNEAQ (reference sequence). The CDR3 has 14 amino acids. The germline V and J ends were trimmed by 1 base and 8 bases, with 12 bases remaining between them. The CDR3 coding sequence is TGTGCCAGCAGCTTAGGCCTAGCCTGGGATGAGCAGTTCTTC. This encodes CASSLGLAWDEQFF.

The chain is built from TRBV2 and TRBJ2-4; TRBD2 matches at 9 bases. CDR3 size: 16 residues. CDR1 and CDR2 (germline): SNHLY, FYNNEI. Unmatched junction bases numbered 7, after V lost 6 bases and J lost 1 base. The CDR3 DNA sequence: TGTGCCAGCAGCGTGGGTCTAGCGGGGGCCAAAAACATTCAGTACTTC. Translating gives CASSVGLAGAKNIQYF.

The gene calls are TRBV6-5 and TRBJ2-1; D call uncertain. Trimming left V 2 bases short and J 8 bases short, with 13 bases between. The CDR3 length is 14 residues. Germline CDR1 and CDR2: MNHEY and SVGAGI. CDR3 amino acids: CASSYTLDWHEQFF. The CDR3 bases are TGTGCCAGCAGTTACACCCTAGACTGGCATGAGCAGTTCTTC.

The V call is TRBV29-1, the J call TRBJ2-5, with D tentatively TRBD2 (5 bases). CDR1 is SQVTM, CDR2 ANQGSEA, per germline. V gave up 4 bases and J gave up 5 bases, with 14 bases separating them. This CDR3 has 13 amino acids. This CDR3 reads CSVGPAAVETQYF. CDR3 in DNA: TGCAGCGTTGGTCCCGCAGCGGTGGAGACCCAGTACTTC.

This sequence joins TRBV2 and TRBJ2-4; 11 nucleotides match TRBD1. V lost 4 bases and J lost 8; bases outside the gene matches: 7. Germline CDR1 SNHLY, CDR2 FYNNEI. This CDR3 spans 15 amino acids. CDR3 in amino acids: CASSAHGTGGHIQYF. Here the CDR3 DNA reads TGTGCCAGCAGTGCCCACGGGACAGGGGGACACATTCAGTACTTC.

V and J are TRBV1 and TRBJ2-5; the table's D call, TRBD2, was not checked against the DNA. TRBV1 corresponds to a pseudogene. This CDR3 is built from 14 residues. In DNA, the CDR3 is TGCACCAGCAGCCGAACTAGCGGGGGTTTGACCCAGTACTTC. It translates to CTSSRTSGGLTQYF.

This chain connects TRBV4-1 to TRBJ2-5, with D perhaps TRBD2 (6 bases). V was shortened by 4 bases and J by 1 base, with 13 bases between the two germline ends. There are 15 residues in the CDR3. Germline CDR1 reads MGHRA; CDR2 reads YSYEKL. This CDR3 is CASSRSGLSQETQYF. Here the CDR3 DNA reads TGCGCCAGCAGCCGTTCGGGACTCTCCCAAGAGACCCAGTACTTC.

This clone was seen a few times. The gene calls are TRBV3-1 (or the pseudogene TRBV3-2) and TRBJ1-5, with unresolved D. Looked up from germline, CDR1 is LGHDT and CDR2 is YNNKEL (reference sequence). V was clipped by 1 base and J by 5 bases, with 12 bases between them. The CDR3 contains 15 residues. CDR3 loop: CASSQGPFDYQPQHF. As DNA, the CDR3 is TGTGCCAGCAGCCAAGGGCCTTTTGATTATCAGCCCCAGCATTTT.

The chain is built from TRBV5-6 and TRBJ1-2, with unresolved D. The CDR3 totals 14 residues. Deletions cut 2 bases from V and 8 bases from J, with 16 bases between. The germline CDR1 and CDR2 sequences are SGHDT and YYEEEE. CDR3 nucleotides: TGTGCCAGCAGCTTCGAGGGTTTCAGGTTGGGCTACACCTTC. This encodes CASSFEGFRLGYTF.

The chain combines TRBV5-1 with TRBJ2-7; D not resolved. The CDR3 length is 13 residues. V dropped 0 bases and J dropped 7 bases, with 11 bases sitting between them. Per germline, CDR1 SGHRS and CDR2 YFSETQ. CDR3 coding DNA: TGCGCCAGCAGCTTGGTCACCACTACGGAGCAGTACTTC. Amino acids: CASSLVTTTEQYF.

CDR3 nucleotide sequence: TGTGCCTGGAGTAGGTTTGGGACAGCAAAGGACACAGATACGCAGTATTTT. Translation gives CAWSRFGTAKDTDTQYF. The rearrangement links TRBV30 to TRBJ2-3; 7 bases match TRBD1. The V gene end was trimmed by 2 bases and the J gene end by 2 bases; junction bases not matched to a gene: 13. The CDR3 has 17 residues. Germline-derived CDR1 and CDR2 are GTSNPN and SVGIG (reference sequence).

This clone showed up just a few times. The rearrangement uses TRBV2 and TRBJ1-5, with 11 bases that match TRBD1. The CDR3 runs 15 residues. The germline V gene has CDR1 SNHLY and CDR2 FYNNEI. The V segment lost 6 bases and the J segment 2 bases; nucleotides outside the gene matches: 3. This CDR3 is CASRGTGGGNQPQHF. For the CDR3, the DNA is TGTGCCAGCAGAGGGACAGGGGGTGGCAATCAGCCCCAGCATTTT.

The rearrangement joins TRBV6-5 to TRBJ2-7; 7 bases line up with TRBD1. The CDR3 length is 15 residues. The V and J ends lost 9 bases and 2 bases, in that order; junction bases with no gene match: 13. Germline-derived CDR1 and CDR2 are MNHEY and SVGAGI. CDR3 residues: CASGTVQPPPYEQYF. The CDR3 DNA sequence: TGTGCCAGTGGGACAGTCCAACCTCCCCCCTACGAGCAGTACTTC.

The chain has TRBV29-1 and TRBJ1-5; 7 nucleotides align to TRBD1. V was pared by 5 bases and J by 4 bases, with 5 bases of the junction left unmatched. The CDR3 is 13 residues long. CDR1 is SQVTM, CDR2 ANQGSEA, per germline. The CDR3 sequence: CSVIKGANQPQHF. In DNA, the CDR3 is TGCAGCGTTATCAAGGGGGCGAATCAGCCCCAGCATTTT.

This clone was found a few times. The chain combines TRBV30 with TRBJ1-3; weak D call: TRBD1 (5 bases). The CDR3 runs 14 residues. Germline lookup yields CDR1 GTSNPN and CDR2 SVGIG (reference sequence). V was shortened by 0 bases and J by 4 bases, with 10 bases between the two germline ends. The CDR3 is CAWSVGALGNTIYF. As DNA, the CDR3 is TGTGCCTGGAGTGTAGGGGCCCTAGGAAACACCATATATTTT.